This T cell receptor beta chain was found in a study of T-cell memory formation after mild COVID-19. Background on the study: Among the donors, TCR clusters were largely specific to each donor.

Whole-study results and caveats: Still unconfirmed is whether the second-wave clones peaking on day 37 recognized SARS-CoV-2. Clones contracting across day 15 to 85 had a balanced CD4/CD8 profile; later expanding clones leaned CD4+.

The CDR3 runs 15 residues. V was pared by 3 bases and J by 0 bases, with 12 bases between. Germline V gene sequence: CDR1 SGHNT, CDR2 YYREEE (reference sequence). MiXCR, applied by TCRdb to the 5' RACE reads, yields one record per CDR3 protein. The table shows hundreds of thousands of distinct CDR3 sequences, with 15% to 20% occurring only once. This clonotype was observed once. The target antigen is unknown. This chain uses TRBV5-4 with TRBJ1-1; D remains ambiguous. Source material: PBMCs or a T cell subset sorted from them (not recorded which). The receptor's source is an adult woman who had mild COVID-19 (a few samples of this study predate the infection). Cell type and time point are not known. For the CDR3, the DNA is TGTGCCAGCAGCTCAGAAAAGAAAATGAACACTGAAGCTTTCTTT. It codes for CASSSEKKMNTEAFF.